The 9 T cell receptor beta chains in this list originate from one sample, sequenced in a study of cytomegalovirus exposure and HLA in healthy donors. The PCR was carried out with 60 Vbeta primers and 13 Jbeta primers. Generated by immunoSEQ multiplex PCR, the TCRdb table keeps only in-frame clones and is missing some. Here the sample table reports about 110,000 clones. Source material: PBMCs. The receptors come from a man aged 50-60 years in good health and CMV-seronegative.

The chain has TRBV5-5 and TRBJ1-1; D is uncertain. V lost 0 bases and J 0 bases, leaving 12 bases between the germline ends. The germline CDR1 and CDR2 sequences are SGHKS and YYEKEE (reference sequence). The CDR3 covers 16 residues. CDR3 residues: CASSLGGGSMNTEAFF. DNA for the CDR3: TGTGCCAGCAGCTTGGGGGGAGGGAGCATGAACACTGAAGCTTTCTTT.

This chain connects TRBV25-1 to TRBJ2-5; 15 nucleotides match TRBD2. Looked up from germline, CDR1 is MGHDK and CDR2 is SYGVNS. The trim removed 4 bases at V and 5 bases at J, leaving 5 bases unmatched. This CDR3 has 16 amino acids. Here the CDR3 reads CASSVRTSGGAETQYF. DNA for the CDR3: TGTGCCAGCAGTGTCCGGACTAGCGGGGGGGCGGAGACCCAGTACTTC.

The V gene is TRBV9, the J gene TRBJ2-1; the D gene is possibly TRBD1 (7 bases). From germline, CDR1 is SGDLS and CDR2 YYNGEE. The CDR3 has 18 residues. The V and J ends lost 0 bases and 6 bases respectively, with 22 bases between them. The CDR3 sequence is CASSVAPREGQGGNEQFF. CDR3 nucleotide sequence: TGTGCCAGCAGCGTAGCTCCCCGGGAAGGCCAGGGGGGCAATGAGCAGTTCTTC.

J is TRBJ2-3 and V is TRBV5-6; the match to TRBD2 covers 12 bases. CDR1 and CDR2 (germline): SGHDT, YYEEEE. The CDR3 consists of 19 residues. With 2 bases clipped from V and 1 base from J, the junction kept 11 bases outside the gene matches. In DNA form, the CDR3 reads TGTGCCAGCAGCTTCGCTAGCGGGGGGGAATGGGAAGGCACAGATACGCAGTATTTT. It is translated as CASSFASGGEWEGTDTQYF.

The chain links TRBV5-4 to TRBJ2-7; 8 positions agree with TRBD2. There are 17 residues in the CDR3. Germline CDR1 SGHNT, CDR2 YYREEE (reference sequence). V lost 4 bases and J lost 3; bases outside the gene matches: 15. The CDR3 protein is CASSTSAAQRELYEQYF. As DNA, the CDR3 is TGTGCCAGCAGCACCTCTGCCGCCCAGCGGGAGCTCTACGAGCAGTACTTC.

V is TRBV27 and J is TRBJ1-2; 7 nucleotides line up with TRBD1. V lost 6 bases to trimming and J lost 2 bases; unmatched junction nucleotides: 6. Germline loops: CDR1 MNHEY, CDR2 SMNVEV (reference sequence). This CDR3 is built from 14 residues. CDR3 sequence reads: CASSREGGNYGYTF. CDR3 coding DNA: TGTGCCAGCAGCAGGGAAGGGGGCAACTATGGCTACACCTTC.

V usage is TRBV7-9 and J usage is TRBJ2-7; no reliable D call. Trimming stripped 5 bases from V and 6 bases from J, with 8 bases between. CDR1 is SEHNR, CDR2 FQNEAQ, per germline (reference sequence). CDR3 length equals 11 residues. CDR3: CASSIRGEQYF. CDR3 sequence (DNA): TGTGCCAGCAGCATCCGAGGCGAGCAGTACTTC. The full variable domain, completed using reference TRBV7-9 and TRBJ2-7, is DTGVSQNPRHKITKRGQNVTFRCDPISEHNRLYWYRQTLGQGPEFLTYFQNEAQLEKSRLLSDRFSAERPKGSFSTLEIQRTEQGDSAMYLCASSIRGEQYFGPGTRLTVT.

The chain employs TRBV2 and TRBJ1-4; D is possibly TRBD1 (5 bases). The germline CDR1 and CDR2 sequences are SNHLY and FYNNEI. The CDR3 is 16 amino acids. V was pared by 3 bases and J by 8 bases, with 19 bases between. CDR3 sequence: CASSEFPGISWEKLFF. CDR3 nucleotide sequence: TGTGCCAGCAGTGAGTTCCCAGGGATTTCATGGGAAAAACTGTTTTTT.

V usage is TRBV4-1 and J usage is TRBJ2-7, with 8 positions matching TRBD1. Per germline, CDR1 MGHRA and CDR2 YSYEKL. This CDR3 spans 15 amino acids. Trimming cost V 4 bases and J 3 bases; bases outside gene matches: 8. CDR3 sequence reads: CASSLRTGNLYEQYF. The CDR3 region has the DNA TGCGCCAGCAGCCTACGGACAGGGAACCTCTACGAGCAGTACTTC.